The sequence of this T cell receptor beta chain was determined in a study of control samples from healthy donors and cancer patients. Some clones are missing from TCRdb's copy, which holds only in-frame ones; the method was immunoSEQ multiplex PCR. This table has approximately 150,000 clones, approximately 89% appearing once. Trimming cost V 7 bases and J 2 bases, with 10 bases left between them. Germline CDR1 reads MNHEY; CDR2 reads SVGAGI. The CDR3 covers 13 residues. The clonotype comes from a man aged 50 or older with head and neck cancer. Source material: PBMCs. V gene TRBV6-5 combines with J gene TRBJ2-3, with a tentative D call TRBD1 (5 bases). The CDR3 DNA reads TGTGCCAGCAAGCCGGACACCACAGATACGCAGTATTTT. It is translated as CASKPDTTDTQYF.